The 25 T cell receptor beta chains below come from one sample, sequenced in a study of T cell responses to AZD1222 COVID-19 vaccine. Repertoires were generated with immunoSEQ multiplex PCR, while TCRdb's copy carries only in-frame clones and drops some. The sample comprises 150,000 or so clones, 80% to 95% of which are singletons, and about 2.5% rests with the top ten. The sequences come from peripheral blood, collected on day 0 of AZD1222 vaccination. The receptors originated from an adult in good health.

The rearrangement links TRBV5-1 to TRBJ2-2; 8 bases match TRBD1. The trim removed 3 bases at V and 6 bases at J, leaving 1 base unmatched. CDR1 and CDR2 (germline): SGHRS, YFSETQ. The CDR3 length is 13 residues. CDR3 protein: CASSWDRSGELFF. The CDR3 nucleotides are TGCGCCAGCAGCTGGGACAGGTCCGGGGAGCTGTTTTTT.

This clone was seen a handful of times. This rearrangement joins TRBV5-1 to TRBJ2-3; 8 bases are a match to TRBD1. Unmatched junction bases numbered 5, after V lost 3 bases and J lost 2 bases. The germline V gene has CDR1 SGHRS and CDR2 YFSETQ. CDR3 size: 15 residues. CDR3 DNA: TGCGCCAGCAGCTCCGGACAGGGAACCACAGATACGCAGTATTTT. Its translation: CASSSGQGTTDTQYF. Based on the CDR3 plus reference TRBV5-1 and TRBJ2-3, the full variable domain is KAGVTQTPRYLIKTRGQQVTLSCSPISGHRSVSWYQQTPGQGLQFLFEYFSETQRNKGNFPGRFSGRQFSNSRSEMNVSTLELGDSALYLCASSSGQGTTDTQYFGPGTRLTVL.

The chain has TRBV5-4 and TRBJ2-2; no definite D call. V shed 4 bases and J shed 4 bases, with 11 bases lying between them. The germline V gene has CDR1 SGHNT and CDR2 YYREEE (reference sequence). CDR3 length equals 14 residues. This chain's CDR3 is CASSTTDPTGELFF. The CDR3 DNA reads TGTGCCAGCAGCACCACCGACCCCACCGGGGAGCTGTTTTTT.

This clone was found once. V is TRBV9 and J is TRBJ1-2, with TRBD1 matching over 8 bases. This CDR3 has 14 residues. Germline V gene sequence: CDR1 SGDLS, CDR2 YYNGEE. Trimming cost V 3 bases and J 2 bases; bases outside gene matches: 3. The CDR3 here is CASSGTGRNYGYTF. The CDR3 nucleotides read TGTGCCAGCAGCGGGACAGGGCGGAACTATGGCTACACCTTC.

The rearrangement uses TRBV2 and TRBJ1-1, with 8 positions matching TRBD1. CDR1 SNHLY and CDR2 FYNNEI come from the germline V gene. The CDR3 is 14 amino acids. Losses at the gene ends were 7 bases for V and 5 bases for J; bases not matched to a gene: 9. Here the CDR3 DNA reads TGTGCCAGCACCCCAGGGGGCGCCGGGACTGAAGCTTTCTTT. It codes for CASTPGGAGTEAFF.

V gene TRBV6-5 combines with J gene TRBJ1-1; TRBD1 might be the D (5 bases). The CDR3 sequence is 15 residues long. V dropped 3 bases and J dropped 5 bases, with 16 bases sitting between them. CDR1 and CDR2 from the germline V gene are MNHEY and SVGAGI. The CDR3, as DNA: TGTGCCAGCAGTTATTCGTATGGGGGTGGGACTGAAGCTTTCTTT. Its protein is CASSYSYGGGTEAFF.

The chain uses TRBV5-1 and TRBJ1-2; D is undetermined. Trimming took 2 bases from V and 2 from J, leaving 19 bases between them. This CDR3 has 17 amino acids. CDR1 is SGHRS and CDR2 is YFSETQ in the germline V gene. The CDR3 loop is CASSFDGVPGGNYGYTF. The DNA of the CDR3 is TGCGCCAGCAGCTTCGACGGCGTACCCGGCGGGAACTATGGCTACACCTTC.

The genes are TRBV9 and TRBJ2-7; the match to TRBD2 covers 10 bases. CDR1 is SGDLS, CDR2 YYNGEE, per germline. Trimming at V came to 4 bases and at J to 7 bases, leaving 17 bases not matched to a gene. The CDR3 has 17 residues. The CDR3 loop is CASSHTPLLAGSGEQYF. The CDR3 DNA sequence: TGTGCCAGCAGCCACACCCCCCTACTAGCGGGGTCAGGGGAGCAGTACTTC. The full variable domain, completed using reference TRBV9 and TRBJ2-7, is DSGVTQTPKHLITATGQRVTLRCSPRSGDLSVYWYQQSLDQGLQFLIQYYNGEERAKGNILERFSAQQFPDLHSELNLSSLELGDSALYFCASSHTPLLAGSGEQYFGPGTRLTVT.

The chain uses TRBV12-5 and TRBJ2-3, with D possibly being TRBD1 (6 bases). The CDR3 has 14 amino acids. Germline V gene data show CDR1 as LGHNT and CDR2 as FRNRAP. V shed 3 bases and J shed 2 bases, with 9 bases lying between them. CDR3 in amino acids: CASGFGTNTDTQYF. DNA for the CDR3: TGTGCTAGTGGTTTTGGGACAAACACAGATACGCAGTATTTT.

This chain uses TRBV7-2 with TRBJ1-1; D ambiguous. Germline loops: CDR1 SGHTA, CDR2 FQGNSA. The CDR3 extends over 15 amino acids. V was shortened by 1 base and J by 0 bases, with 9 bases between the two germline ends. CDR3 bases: TGTGCCAGCAGCTTAGGTCCAGTTATGAACACTGAAGCTTTCTTT. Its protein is CASSLGPVMNTEAFF.

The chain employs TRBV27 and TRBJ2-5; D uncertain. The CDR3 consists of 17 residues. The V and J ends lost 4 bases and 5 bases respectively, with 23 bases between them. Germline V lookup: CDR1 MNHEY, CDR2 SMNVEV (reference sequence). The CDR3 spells CASSYPFPALPVETQYF. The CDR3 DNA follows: TGTGCCAGCAGTTATCCCTTCCCAGCCCTCCCGGTGGAGACCCAGTACTTC.

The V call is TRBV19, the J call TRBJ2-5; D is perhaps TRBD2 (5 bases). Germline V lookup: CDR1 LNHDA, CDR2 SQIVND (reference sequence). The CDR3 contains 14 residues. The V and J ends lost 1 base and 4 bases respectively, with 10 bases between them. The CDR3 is CASSIVGVGETQYF. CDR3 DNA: TGTGCCAGTAGTATAGTCGGGGTAGGAGAGACCCAGTACTTC.

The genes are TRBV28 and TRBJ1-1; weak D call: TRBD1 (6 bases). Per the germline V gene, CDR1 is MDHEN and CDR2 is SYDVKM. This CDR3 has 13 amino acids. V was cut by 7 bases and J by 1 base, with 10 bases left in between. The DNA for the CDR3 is TGTGCCAGCACCGGACAGTCGAACACTGAAGCTTTCTTT. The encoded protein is CASTGQSNTEAFF.

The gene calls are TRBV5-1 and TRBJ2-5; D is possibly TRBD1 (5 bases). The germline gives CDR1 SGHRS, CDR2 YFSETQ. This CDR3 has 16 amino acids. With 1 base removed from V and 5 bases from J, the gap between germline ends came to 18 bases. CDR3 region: CASSLRAGLGEETQYF. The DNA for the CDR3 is TGCGCCAGCAGCTTGAGGGCAGGGTTGGGTGAGGAGACCCAGTACTTC.

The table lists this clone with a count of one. The CDR3, as DNA: TGTGCCAGCAGTGAGATCGTTAGGGAGAGGAACACCATATATTTT. It is translated as CASSEIVRERNTIYF. This chain uses TRBV6-4 with TRBJ1-3; no clear D gene. V lost 3 bases and J 7 bases, leaving 16 bases between the germline ends. Germline lookup yields CDR1 MRHNA and CDR2 SNTAGT. CDR3 length equals 15 residues.

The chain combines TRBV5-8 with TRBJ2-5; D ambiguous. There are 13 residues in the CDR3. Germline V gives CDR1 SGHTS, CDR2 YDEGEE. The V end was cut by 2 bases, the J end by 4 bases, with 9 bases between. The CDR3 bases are TGTGCCAGCAGCTTCAGGAGAGGAGAGACCCAGTACTTC. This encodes CASSFRRGETQYF.

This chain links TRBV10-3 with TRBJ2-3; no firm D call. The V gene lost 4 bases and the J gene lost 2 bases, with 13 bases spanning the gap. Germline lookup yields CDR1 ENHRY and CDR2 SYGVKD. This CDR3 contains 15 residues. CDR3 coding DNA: TGTGCCATCAGTGGCCAATTGGGAAACACAGATACGCAGTATTTT. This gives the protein CAISGQLGNTDTQYF.

The CDR3 region has the DNA TGTGCCAGCAGTCCAAGCGGCAGGGGCGGGGAAAAACTGTTTTTT. Protein: CASSPSGRGGEKLFF. This chain uses TRBV25-1 with TRBJ1-4; D possibly corresponds to TRBD1 (6 bases). V dropped 5 bases and J dropped 8 bases, with 18 bases sitting between them. From germline, CDR1 is MGHDK and CDR2 SYGVNS. CDR3 length: 15 residues. Filled out from reference TRBV25-1 and TRBJ1-4, the complete variable domain reads EADIYQTPRYLVIGTGKKITLECSQTMGHDKMYWYQQDPGMELHLIHYSYGVNSTEKGDLSSESTVSRIRTEHFPLTLESARPSHTSQYLCASSPSGRGGEKLFFGSGTQLSVL.

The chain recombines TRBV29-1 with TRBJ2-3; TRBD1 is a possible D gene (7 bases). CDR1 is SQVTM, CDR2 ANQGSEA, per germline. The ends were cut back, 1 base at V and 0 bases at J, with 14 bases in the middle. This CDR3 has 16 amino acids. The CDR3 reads CSVEGRDSESTDTQYF. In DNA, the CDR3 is TGCAGCGTTGAAGGGAGGGACAGCGAGAGCACAGATACGCAGTATTTT.

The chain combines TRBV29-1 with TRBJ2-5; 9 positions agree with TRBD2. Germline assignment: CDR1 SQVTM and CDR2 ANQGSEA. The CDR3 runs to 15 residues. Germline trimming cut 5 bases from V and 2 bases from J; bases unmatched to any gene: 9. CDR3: CSVSRSGSLQETQYF. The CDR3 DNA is TGCAGCGTTTCCCGTAGCGGGAGCTTACAAGAGACCCAGTACTTC.

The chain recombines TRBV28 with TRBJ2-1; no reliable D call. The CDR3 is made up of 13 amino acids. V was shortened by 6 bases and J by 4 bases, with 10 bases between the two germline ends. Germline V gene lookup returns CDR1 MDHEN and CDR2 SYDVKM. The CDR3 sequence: CASRPRPYNEQFF. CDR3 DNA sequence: TGTGCCAGCAGGCCTCGGCCATACAATGAGCAGTTCTTC. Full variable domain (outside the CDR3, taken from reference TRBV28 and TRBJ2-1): DVKVTQSSRYLVKRTGEKVFLECVQDMDHENMFWYRQDPGLGLRLIYFSYDVKMKEKGDIPEGYSVSREKKERFSLILESASTNQTSMYLCASRPRPYNEQFFGPGTRLTVL.

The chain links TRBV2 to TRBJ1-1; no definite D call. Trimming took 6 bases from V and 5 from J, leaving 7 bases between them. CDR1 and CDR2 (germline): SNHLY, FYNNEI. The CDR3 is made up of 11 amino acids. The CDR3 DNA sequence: TGTGCCAGCAGGGTCAGGACTGAAGCTTTCTTT. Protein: CASRVRTEAFF. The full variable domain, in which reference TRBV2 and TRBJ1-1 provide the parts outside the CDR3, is EPEVTQTPSHQVTQMGQEVILRCVPISNHLYFYWYRQILGQKVEFLVSFYNNEISEKSEIFDDQFSVERPDGSNFTLKIRSTKLEDSAMYFCASRVRTEAFFGQGTRLTVV.

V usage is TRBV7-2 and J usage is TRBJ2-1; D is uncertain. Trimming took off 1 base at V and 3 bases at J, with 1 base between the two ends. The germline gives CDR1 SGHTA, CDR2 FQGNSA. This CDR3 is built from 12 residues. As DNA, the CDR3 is TGTGCCAGCAGCTTAGACTACAATGAGCAGTTCTTC. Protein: CASSLDYNEQFF.

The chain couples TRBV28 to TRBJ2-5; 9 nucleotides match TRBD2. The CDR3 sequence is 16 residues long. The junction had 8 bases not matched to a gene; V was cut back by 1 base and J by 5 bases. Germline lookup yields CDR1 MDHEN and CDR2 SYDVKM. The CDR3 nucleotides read TGTGCCAGCAGTTTATATGTAGCGGGAGTCGAGGAGACCCAGTACTTC. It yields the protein CASSLYVAGVEETQYF.

Written as DNA, the CDR3 is TGTGCCAGCAGTTTGAACCCCTCCCTCCAAGAGACCCAGTACTTC. Protein sequence: CASSLNPSLQETQYF. This rearrangement joins TRBV27 to TRBJ2-5; unclear D gene. The germline gives CDR1 MNHEY, CDR2 SMNVEV (reference sequence). Deletions cut 3 bases from V and 1 base from J, with 12 bases between. CDR3 length equals 15 residues.